The clone carrying this T cell receptor (beta chain) was seen a few times. Its antigen remains unknown. This record belongs to a study of early T cells in non-severe SARS-CoV-2 infection. Study-wide background: Unsorted whole-blood RNA was sequenced in bulk, leaving chains unpaired.

V was cut by 6 bases and J by 2 bases, with 20 bases left in between. Germline V gene lookup returns CDR1 MNHEY and CDR2 SVGAGI. The CDR3 runs 16 residues. Individual cDNA molecules each received unique molecular identifiers attached to them. One entry per CDR3 protein, called by TCRdb with MiXCR from the 5' RACE reads. The sample carries 55,000 or so distinct CDR3 sequences, about 5.9% recorded once. Whole-study results and caveats: Matching with VDJdb favored anti-spike CD8 responses (missing private and CD4 specificities).

This receptor was obtained from an adult who was a healthcare worker with PCR-confirmed SARS-CoV-2 infection or an uninfected control (not recorded which). The chain employs TRBV6-5 and TRBJ2-7, with D perhaps assigned TRBD1 or TRBD2 (6 bases each). The specimen was whole blood. In DNA form, the CDR3 reads TGTGCCAGCAGACGCGTAGGGGGGCTTACCCCCTACGAGCAGTACTTC. It translates to CASRRVGGLTPYEQYF.